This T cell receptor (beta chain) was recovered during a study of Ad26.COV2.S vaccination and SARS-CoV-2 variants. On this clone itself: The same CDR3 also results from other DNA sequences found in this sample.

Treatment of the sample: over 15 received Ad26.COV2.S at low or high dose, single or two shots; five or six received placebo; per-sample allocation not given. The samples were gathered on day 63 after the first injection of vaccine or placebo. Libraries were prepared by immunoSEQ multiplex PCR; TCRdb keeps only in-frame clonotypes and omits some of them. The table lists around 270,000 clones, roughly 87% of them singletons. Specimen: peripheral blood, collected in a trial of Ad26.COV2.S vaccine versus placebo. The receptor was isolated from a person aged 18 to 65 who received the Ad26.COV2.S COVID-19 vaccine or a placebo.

The CDR3, as DNA: TGTGCCAGCAGCCTCGACCCGGGAAACACCATATATTTT. This gives the protein CASSLDPGNTIYF. The chain has TRBV6-5 and TRBJ1-3; D call uncertain. The germline V gene encodes CDR1 MNHEY and CDR2 SVGAGI. The germline V and J ends were trimmed by 6 bases and 4 bases, with 10 bases remaining between them. The CDR3 is 13 residues long.